These T cell receptor beta chains were read from a single sample in a study of blood T cell repertoires in COVID-19. Sequencing used immunoSEQ multiplex PCR; TCRdb keeps in-frame clones, though not all of them. The sample contains around 300,000 clones, more than 75% of which appear only once. Sequencing was performed on peripheral blood. The receptors shown here come from a man aged 45 to 65 with active or convalescent COVID-19. The CDR3 runs from the conserved cysteine through the conserved F or W. Each record gives: clone size, D gene, V gene, J gene, CDR3 DNA, CDR3 protein. A D gene is named only where the DNA matches it firmly. The size of a clone is reported for some rows only, either as once, few or many, or as a class for expanded clones.

-	-	TRBV12-3/TRBV12-4	TRBJ1-6	TGTGCCAGCAGTTTACTGGAGCGGACACCCCTCCACTTT	CASSLLERTPLHF
-	-	TRBV15	TRBJ1-3	TGTGCCACCAGCAGAGATACAGGCTCTGGAAACACCATATATTTT	CATSRDTGSGNTIYF
-	TRBD1	TRBV19	TRBJ1-1	TGTGCCAGTAGTACTGGCCAGGGGGTTCTGAACACTGAAGCTTTCTTT	CASSTGQGVLNTEAFF
-	TRBD1	TRBV28	TRBJ1-2	TGTGCCAGCAGTTTTCCGGGACAGGGGGCCTATGGCTACACCTTC	CASSFPGQGAYGYTF
-	-	TRBV3-1/TRBV3-2	TRBJ1-4	TGTGCCAGCACCCGGCTGCAGGGCGATAATGAAAAACTGTTTTTT	CASTRLQGDNEKLFF
-	TRBD2	TRBV18	TRBJ2-1	TGTGCCAGCTCGCAGTCTAGCGGCATCTCCTACAATGAGCAGTTCTTC	CASSQSSGISYNEQFF
once	TRBD1	TRBV7-9	TRBJ1-5	TGTGCCAGCAGCAAAGGGACAGGGCCTCAGCCCCAGCATTTT	CASSKGTGPQPQHF
-	-	TRBV27	TRBJ2-7	TGTGCCAGCAGTTTATCTTGGGGGACACGCGCCTACGAGCAGTACTTC	CASSLSWGTRAYEQYF
-	-	TRBV7-6	TRBJ1-1	TGTGCCAGCAGCTTATTAGGGGGTATGAACACTGAAGCTTTCTTT	CASSLLGGMNTEAFF
-	TRBD1	TRBV2	TRBJ1-3	TGTGCCAGCCAGGGGGAAGGAAACACCATATATTTT	CASQGEGNTIYF
-	-	TRBV18	TRBJ2-1	TGTGCCAGCTCACCACTTACAGGAGACTACAATGAGCAGTTCTTC	CASSPLTGDYNEQFF
-	TRBD2	TRBV5-1	TRBJ2-3	TGCGCCAGCAGCAGTACCGGGACTAGCGCATATACGCAGTATTTT	CASSSTGTSAYTQYF
-	-	TRBV3-1/TRBV3-2	TRBJ2-5	TGTGCCAGCAGCCAAGACTCCTCGGGGGAGACCCAGTACTTC	CASSQDSSGETQYF
once	TRBD1	TRBV29-1	TRBJ1-2	TGCAGCGTGGGACAGGGGAACTATGGCTACACCTTC	CSVGQGNYGYTF
-	-	TRBV12-5	TRBJ1-3	TGTGCTAGCTCGGGGAAGGACCACTCTGGAAACACCATATATTTT	CASSGKDHSGNTIYF
-	-	TRBV10-3	TRBJ2-2	TGTGCCACCCAGCGGGTAGGGGACACCGGGGAGCTGTTTTTT	CATQRVGDTGELFF
-	-	TRBV4-3	TRBJ2-7	TGCGCCAGCAGCCAAGGGGCATCCTACGAGCAGTACTTC	CASSQGASYEQYF
-	TRBD1	TRBV19	TRBJ1-2	TGTGCCAGTAGTTTCTCGACAGGGAACTATGGCTACACCTTC	CASSFSTGNYGYTF
-	-	TRBV3-1/TRBV3-2	TRBJ2-1	TGTGCCAGCAGCCAAACCATAGTTCCCTACAATGAGCAGTTCTTC	CASSQTIVPYNEQFF
-	TRBD1	TRBV9	TRBJ2-3	TGTGCCAGCAGCGAGGTGGGACAGGGGGCATGGACAGATACGCAGTATTTT	CASSEVGQGAWTDTQYF
-	TRBD1	TRBV5-4	TRBJ2-3	TGTGCCAGCAGCCGGATCTTGGACAGGGGCACAGATACGCAGTATTTT	CASSRILDRGTDTQYF
-	-	TRBV6-6	TRBJ2-7	TGTGCCAGCAGTACAACCCAGGGGAGCGAGCAGTACTTC	CASSTTQGSEQYF
-	TRBD1	TRBV27	TRBJ1-6	TGTGCCAGCAGTTTAGGTTTTGGGACAGGGTTTTATAATTCACCCCTCCACTTT	CASSLGFGTGFYNSPLHF
-	TRBD2	TRBV19	TRBJ2-2	TGTGCCAGTACGGGACTAGCGGGGGGCACCGGGGAGCTGTTTTTT	CASTGLAGGTGELFF
-	-	TRBV5-6	TRBJ1-6	TGTGCCAGCAAATCAGGGTCGGTTTCACCCCTCCACTTT	CASKSGSVSPLHF
-	-	TRBV5-1	TRBJ2-7	TGCGCCAGCAGCTTGCAGGGCCCCTACGAGCAGTACTTC	CASSLQGPYEQYF
-	TRBD2	TRBV7-2	TRBJ2-3	TGTGCCAGCAGCTTAGGGAGTAGCGGGGTCGTAGGCACAGATACGCAGTATTTT	CASSLGSSGVVGTDTQYF
-	-	TRBV10-3	TRBJ2-7	TGTGCCATCAGTGAGTCGATGGTCATCCGGGAAAGCGAGCAGTACTTC	CAISESMVIRESEQYF
-	TRBD2	TRBV9	TRBJ2-5	TGTGCCAGCAGCGTAGGCGGGGGAGGGCCGGGAGAGACCCAGTACTTC	CASSVGGGGPGETQYF
-	-	TRBV19	TRBJ1-2	TGTGCCAGTACGACTTGGGGCCAGAACTATGGCTACACCTTC	CASTTWGQNYGYTF
-	-	TRBV5-1	TRBJ2-1	TGCGCCAGCAGCCCCGAGGAGGGGGCCAATGAGCAGTTCTTC	CASSPEEGANEQFF
-	TRBD2	TRBV10-2	TRBJ2-3	TGCGCCAGCGGGACTAGCGGGAGGCCCACAGATACGCAGTATTTT	CASGTSGRPTDTQYF
-	-	TRBV5-6	TRBJ2-2	TGTGCCAGCAGCTTGTGGCCTCCGGGAATAGGCGGGGAGCTGTTTTTT	CASSLWPPGIGGELFF